The clone carrying this T cell receptor beta chain was counted between two and nine times. Its antigen remains unknown. The CDR3 consists of 14 residues. Unmatched junction bases numbered 15, after V lost 3 bases and J lost 12 bases. Germline V CDR1 and CDR2: SGHRS, YFSETQ. The sample is drawn from a study of blood T cells in healthy people across ages. Study outcomes and limitations: Percentage of naive T cells showed a strong correlation with TCR beta diversity.

Russia was home to the donors, healthy Caucasian individuals aged roughly 6 to 90. With a J-beta primer mix and a sample-barcoded 5' primer, a second PCR ran roughly 6 to 11 cycles. Each CDR3 protein gets one entry after TCRdb re-called the 5' RACE reads with MiXCR. The profile shows about 1,800,000 distinct CDR3 sequences, 28% of them singletons. The gene calls are TRBV5-1 and TRBJ2-7, with TRBD1 matching 7 bases. Sequenced material: blood. The TCR originated in a woman aged 25 to 39 in good health. This CDR3 reads CASSSGQSPIVAYF. The DNA of the CDR3 is TGCGCCAGCAGCTCGGGACAGTCCCCCATAGTGGCGTACTTC.